Listed below are T cell receptor beta chains from one sample, sequenced in a study of circulating tumor DNA in untreated peripheral T-cell lymphoma. Produced via immunoSEQ multiplex PCR; TCRdb's table is partial and in-frame only. The sample has approximately 150 clones, around four fifths seen once; the top ten hold 68%. Sequenced sample: cell-free DNA from blood serum. These receptors all stem from a human donor with peripheral T-cell lymphoma. The CDR3 runs from the conserved cysteine through the conserved F or W. A D gene is named only where the DNA matches it firmly. Size values are once, few and many counts, or a class for expanded clones, and some rows have none.

clone size	V gene	D gene	J gene	CDR3 DNA	CDR3 protein
NA	TRBV4-1	NA	TRBJ2-5	TGCGCCAGCAGCCACCCGCAGGAGACCCAGTACTTC	CASSHPQETQYF
NA	TRBV7-8	NA	TRBJ1-1	TGTGCCAGCAGCCTTCATACCCCGGGCCGAGGGAACACTGAAGCTTTCTTT	CASSLHTPGRGNTEAFF
NA	TRBV6-5	NA	TRBJ2-7	TGTGCCAGCAGTTACTCCGCTGCGCTCGAGCAGTACTTC	CASSYSAALEQYF
NA	TRBV30	TRBD1	TRBJ1-1	TGTGCCTGGAATGGACAGGGGGACACTGAAGCTTTCTTT	CAWNGQGDTEAFF
NA	TRBV5-4	TRBD1	TRBJ1-4	TGTGCCAGCAGCCGAGGGACAGGGGTTGAAAAACTGTTTTTT	CASSRGTGVEKLFF
once	TRBV30	NA	TRBJ1-1	TGTGCCTGGAGTGTTAGTGAAGGGACTGAAGCTTTCTTT	CAWSVSEGTEAFF
NA	TRBV7-7	NA	TRBJ2-7	TGTGCCAGCAGCTTAGCCGGGGGCTACGAGCAGTACTTC	CASSLAGGYEQYF
NA	TRBV29-1	NA	TRBJ2-1	TGCAGCGTTGACCTCGCTAGCGACAATGAGCAGTTCTTC	CSVDLASDNEQFF
few	TRBV6-1	TRBD2	TRBJ2-2	TGTGCCAGCAGTGCTCTAGCGGGGGGGGGCACCGGGGAGCTGTTTTTT	CASSALAGGGTGELFF
NA	TRBV6-1	NA	TRBJ1-1	TGTGCCAGCAGAGAAGGGCTCGGGGGAAAGAACACTGAAGCTTTCTTT	CASREGLGGKNTEAFF
once	TRBV10-3	TRBD2	TRBJ2-7	TGTGCCATCAGTGAAAGGGTAGGGGCGGGGGACTACGAGCAGTACTTC	CAISERVGAGDYEQYF
NA	TRBV27	TRBD1	TRBJ2-7	TGTGCCAACAGAGGGGGCAGTACCTACGAGCAGTACTTC	CANRGGSTYEQYF
NA	TRBV6-6	NA	TRBJ2-1	TGTGCCAGCAGAGAGTACCCGAGCTCCTACAATGAGCAGTTCTTC	CASREYPSSYNEQFF
NA	TRBV7-3	NA	TRBJ2-2	TGTGCCAGCAGCCCCACGAACACCGGGGAGCTGTTTTTT	CASSPTNTGELFF
NA	TRBV4-1	NA	TRBJ2-1	TGCGCCAGCAGCCAAGAGGGGGCCACTGATGAGCAGTTCTTC	CASSQEGATDEQFF